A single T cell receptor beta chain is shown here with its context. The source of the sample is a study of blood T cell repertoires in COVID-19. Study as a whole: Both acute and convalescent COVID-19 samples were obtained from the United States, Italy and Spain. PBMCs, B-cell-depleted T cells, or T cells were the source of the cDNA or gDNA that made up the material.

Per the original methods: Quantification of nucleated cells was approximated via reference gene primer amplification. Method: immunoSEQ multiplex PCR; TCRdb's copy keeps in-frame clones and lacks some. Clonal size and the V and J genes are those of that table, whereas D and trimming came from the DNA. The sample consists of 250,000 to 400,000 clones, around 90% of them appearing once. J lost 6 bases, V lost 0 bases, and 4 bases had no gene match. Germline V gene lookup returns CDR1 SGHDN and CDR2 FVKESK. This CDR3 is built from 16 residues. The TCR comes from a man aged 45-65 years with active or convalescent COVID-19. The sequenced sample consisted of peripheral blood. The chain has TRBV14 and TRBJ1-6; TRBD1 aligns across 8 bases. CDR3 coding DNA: TGTGCCAGCAGCCAAGATTTGGGACAGGCTAATTCACCCCTCCACTTT. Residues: CASSQDLGQANSPLHF.